The source of this T cell receptor beta chain is a study of Graves' ophthalmopathy and Graves' hyperthyroidism. General study results and limits: Sensitivity reached roughly 90% and specificity approximately 81% for a 13-signature model separating ophthalmopathy from stable hyperthyroidism.

This clonotype was counted only a few times. Antigen: not known. A read error is possible here, since a much larger clone lies one base away. For repertoire sequencing, the TCR beta CDR3 regions were amplified from RNA transcripts. The authors performed first-round RT-PCR with HTBI primers and then a second-round multiplex PCR. TCRdb re-called the multiplex PCR reads through MiXCR, storing one row per CDR3 protein. The sample contains about 550,000 distinct CDR3 sequences, 35% to 40% of which appear only once. Germline CDR1 SGHTA, CDR2 FQGTGA. This CDR3 has 12 amino acids. V was trimmed by 3 bases and J by 5 bases, leaving 5 bases between them.

The sequencing sample was made of peripheral blood or thyroid tissue (not recorded which). This chain links TRBV7-3 with TRBJ2-1; no definite D call. The TCR originated in an adult man with Graves' hyperthyroidism. The CDR3 DNA reads as TGTGCCAGCAGCTTCGGCAACAATGAGCAGTTCTTC. Translating gives CASSFGNNEQFF. The variable domain in full, with the rest retrieved from reference TRBV7-3 and TRBJ2-1, is GAGVSQTPSNKVTEKGKYVELRCDPISGHTALYWYRQSLGQGPEFLIYFQGTGAADDSGLPNDRFFAVRPEGSVSTLKIQRTERGDSAVYLCASSFGNNEQFFGPGTRLTVL.